Included here is one TCR beta chain sequence, with context. A much larger clonotype is one base distant, so this may be a read error. Each CDR3 protein is one row after TCRdb ran MiXCR on the PCR reads. The sample carries about 100,000 distinct CDR3 sequences, around a third recorded once. The data stem from a study of molecular identifiers for immune sequencing clone quantification. The V gene's germline CDR1 is SQVTM and CDR2 ANQGSEA. The CDR3 loop spans 16 amino acids. The J gene is TRBJ2-3, the V gene TRBV29-1; 8 positions match TRBD1. This TCR came from a human donor in good health. Some libraries in this study had Jurkat cell RNA spiked in. Sequenced sample: naive CD8+ T cells from blood, with Jurkat cell RNA spiked in. Noted subset: FACS-sorted CD8+CD4-CCR7+CD45RA+ naive T cells. DNA of the CDR3: TGCAGCGTTGACGGGTACAGGGGGGCTCTAACAGATACGCAGTTTTTT. This sequence encodes CSVDGYRGALTDTQFF.